This TCR beta chain was observed in a study of breast tumors, draining lymph nodes, adjacent tissues. On this clonotype: What it recognizes is unknown.

Whole-study findings and limits: Compared with lymph nodes, tumors were less diverse; compared with nontumor tissue, more.

Germline V CDR1 and CDR2: LNHNV, YYDKDF (reference sequence). V gave up 3 bases and J gave up 2 bases, with 10 bases separating them. The CDR3 contains 14 residues. One entry per CDR3 protein results from TCRdb running MiXCR on the multiplex PCR reads. This table has around 70,000 distinct CDR3 sequences, less than 45% appearing once. V and J are TRBV15 and TRBJ1-2; D possibly corresponds to TRBD1 (5 bases). The source is a female donor with breast cancer. Some clones in this sample may be carry-over from other donors' samples. The sample taken for sequencing was breast tumor tissue. This CDR3 is CATSSLGTNYGYTF. In nucleotides, the CDR3 is TGTGCCACCAGCAGTCTGGGGACCAACTATGGCTACACCTTC.